One T cell receptor beta chain is described in this entry. Antigen unknown. Sequenced by immunoSEQ multiplex PCR; TCRdb stores in-frame clones only, minus some. The sample shows around 41,000 clones, 82% of them seen only once. At the end of about ten days of culture, CD4+ T cells were isolated. The data are from a study of vaccination effects on CD4 cells after COVID-19. Study as a whole: Pools of viral peptides were used by the ViraFEST assay to expand antigen-specific CD4+ T cells ahead of sequencing.

Study-wide points: The study enrolled few convalescent patients and sampled no early post-infection timepoints. Marked contraction was observed in infection-induced and vaccine-induced clones late after vaccination.

This CDR3 region has 14 residues. CDR1 is KGHSH and CDR2 is LQKENI in the germline V gene. Trimming stripped 0 bases from V and 4 bases from J, with 9 bases between. Here the sequenced sample was CD4+ T cells from PBMCs cultured without peptide, taken before COVID-19 vaccination. This TCR came from a human donor who received a COVID-19 vaccine. The V and J genes are TRBV18 and TRBJ1-1; TRBD1 might be the D (5 bases). CDR3: CASSPPGRGTEAFF. CDR3 bases: TGTGCCAGCTCACCACCGGGACGAGGCACTGAAGCTTTCTTT.